This T cell receptor beta chain originates from a study of blood T cell repertoires in COVID-19. Study-level background: PBMCs, B-cell-depleted T cells, or T cells provided the cDNA or gDNA that made up the material.

Per the original data handling: Nucleated cell number was recorded as an estimate derived from reference gene primer amplification. Method: immunoSEQ multiplex PCR; TCRdb's copy keeps in-frame clones and lacks some. The DNA was the basis for D and trimming; V, J and clone size are from that table. Here the sample spans 26,000 or so clones, roughly 70% being singletons. Trimming shortened V by 8 bases and J by 2 bases, and 14 bases separated the two germline ends. Germline lookup yields CDR1 MNHEY and CDR2 SVGAGI. The CDR3 consists of 14 residues. The chain employs TRBV6-5 and TRBJ2-3; weak D call: TRBD2 (7 bases). This TCR was sampled from a man aged 55 to 69 with active or convalescent COVID-19. The sequencing sample was made of peripheral blood. CDR3 coding DNA: TGTGCCAGCGGAGGGGGGGGGCACACAGATACGCAGTATTTT. The encoded protein is CASGGGGHTDTQYF.